These T cell receptor beta chains were read from a single sample in a study of CD8+CD57+ T cells in acquired aplastic anemia. Each CDR3 protein is one row after TCRdb ran MiXCR on the reads. This sample carries about half a million distinct CDR3 sequences, around 33% of them seen once, and the ten largest clones take less than 0.85%. The source material was sorted CD4+, CD8+, or CD8+CD57+ T cells (not recorded which) from PBMCs. These receptors all stem from a human donor with aplastic anemia. CDR3s include the opening cysteine and the closing phenylalanine or tryptophan. Each record gives: J gene, clone size, D gene, V gene, CDR3 protein, CDR3 DNA. D genes are given only for firm matches. Clone size is stated in some rows and not others, as once, few, many or a class when expanded.

TRBJ2-7 . . TRBV19 CATKGDTDEQYF TGTGCCACCAAGGGGGACACAGACGAGCAGTACTTC
TRBJ2-6 . TRBD1 TRBV29-1 CSVEGRGSTEAF TGCAGCGTTGAGGGCAGGGGGAGCACTGAAGCTTTC
TRBJ2-5 many . TRBV19 CASKEEGGETQYF TGTGCCAGTAAAGAGGAGGGCGGGGAGACCCAGTACTTC
TRBJ2-1 few . TRBV20-1 CSAIRTAYNEQFF TGCAGTGCTATCAGGACAGCCTACAATGAGCAGTTCTTC
TRBJ2-3 . . TRBV12-3/TRBV12-4 CASGSNTDTQYF TGTGCCAGCGGATCAAACACAGATACGCAGTATTTT
TRBJ2-7 many TRBD1 TRBV29-1 CSVMTRDRVYEQYF TGCAGCGTGATGACCCGGGACAGGGTCTACGAGCAGTACTTC
TRBJ2-5 once . TRBV7-3 CASSQGSGPRGTQYF TGTGCCAGCAGCCAAGGAAGCGGCCCCAGGGGGACCCAGTACTTC
TRBJ2-1 few . TRBV2 CASSPGDLSGDEQFF TGTGCCAGCAGCCCAGGAGACCTTTCGGGGGATGAGCAGTTCTTC
TRBJ2-1 . . TRBV12-3/TRBV12-4 CASSPNRRYEQFF TGTGCCAGCAGTCCCAACAGGCGGTATGAGCAGTTCTTC
TRBJ1-5 many . TRBV29-1 CSVEEYWGTSSNQPQHF TGCAGCGTTGAAGAATATTGGGGGACCTCAAGCAATCAGCCCCAGCATTTT
TRBJ2-7 few TRBD1 TRBV19 CASTPTGGRDEQYF TGTGCCAGTACCCCGACAGGGGGCAGGGACGAGCAGTACTTC
TRBJ1-6 many . TRBV5-8 CASSWGLKNSPLHF TGTGCCAGCAGCTGGGGACTGAAAAATTCACCCCTCCACTTT
TRBJ2-7 many . TRBV29-1 CSVESRGSYEQYF TGCAGCGTTGAGAGCCGAGGCTCCTACGAGCAGTACTTC
TRBJ2-1 . TRBD1 TRBV12-3/TRBV12-4 CASSWTGGPYNEQFF TGTGCCAGCAGTTGGACAGGGGGCCCCTACAATGAGCAGTTCTTC
TRBJ2-1 . TRBD2 TRBV3-1 CASSQALAGFEQFF TGTGCCAGCAGCCAAGCCCTAGCGGGATTTGAGCAGTTCTTC
TRBJ2-7 many TRBD2 TRBV2 CASRLTSGSSYEQYF TGTGCCAGCAGACTGACTAGCGGGAGCTCCTACGAGCAGTACTTC
TRBJ2-7 many TRBD2 TRBV10-3 CAIGTSLNHEQYF TGTGCCATTGGGACTAGCTTAAATCACGAGCAGTACTTC
TRBJ2-7 . . TRBV20-1 CSAISGLVYEQYF TGCAGTGCTATTTCCGGACTCGTCTACGAGCAGTACTTC
TRBJ1-2 few . TRBV12-5 CASGPADRLYGYTF TGTGCTAGTGGCCCAGCCGACAGGTTGTATGGCTACACCTTC
TRBJ1-3 . . TRBV20-1 CSARLLTGHSGNTIYF TGCAGTGCTAGACTTTTGACAGGACACTCTGGAAACACCATATATTTT
TRBJ2-7 few . TRBV12-3/TRBV12-4 CASSWVQGRREQYF TGTGCCAGCAGTTGGGTCCAGGGTAGACGCGAGCAGTACTTC
TRBJ2-5 . . TRBV29-1 CSASTQYF TGCAGCGCATCGACCCAGTATTTC
TRBJ2-3 . . TRBV3-1 CASSFSGAPNTQYF TGTGCCAGCAGCTTTTCCGGCGCCCCAAATACGCAGTATTTT
TRBJ1-6 many TRBD1 TRBV20-1 CSAPPDRALNSPLHF TGCAGTGCTCCCCCGGACAGGGCCCTGAATTCACCCCTCCACTTT
TRBJ1-3 . . TRBV9 CASSPGDRSSGNTIYF TGTGCCAGCAGCCCGGGGGACCGGAGCTCTGGAAACACCATATATTTT
TRBJ2-7 . . TRBV30 CAWSGEYPYEQYF TGTGCCTGGAGTGGCGAGTATCCCTACGAGCAGTACTTC
TRBJ2-4 few . TRBV4-2 CASSQVQGIGIQYF TGTGCCAGCAGCCAAGTGCAGGGTATAGGCATTCAGTACTTC
TRBJ1-1 . . TRBV9 CASSATGYTEAFF TGTGCCAGCAGTGCTACAGGATACACTGAAGCTTTCTTT
TRBJ2-1 . . TRBV7-3 CASSLKENEQFF TGTGCCAGCAGCTTAAAGGAAAATGAGCAGTTCTTC
TRBJ2-2 . . TRBV7-2 CASSLVRAGGELSF TGTGCCAGCAGCTTAGTCCGGGCTGGCGGGGAGCTGTCTTTT
TRBJ1-5 many . TRBV9 CASSVTGEVQPQHF TGTGCCAGCAGCGTAACAGGAGAAGTTCAGCCCCAGCATTTT
TRBJ2-1 . TRBD2 TRBV7-3 CASRSGRALSYNEQFF TGTGCCAGCAGATCCGGGAGGGCCCTCTCCTACAATGAGCAGTTCTTC
TRBJ2-5 few TRBD2 TRBV5-1 CASREGLAEETQYF TGCGCCAGCAGGGAGGGGCTAGCGGAAGAGACCCAGTACTTC
TRBJ2-5 . . TRBV5-1 CASSLAGFGGETQYF TGCGCCAGCAGCTTGGCTGGGTTTGGGGGAGAGACCCAGTACTTC
TRBJ2-5 many . TRBV19 CASSIATVQETQYF TGTGCCAGTAGTATAGCGACCGTCCAAGAGACCCAGTACTTC
TRBJ2-5 . TRBD1 TRBV7-9 CASSKGTADQETQYF TGTGCCAGCAGCAAGGGGACAGCCGATCAAGAGACCCAGTACTTC
TRBJ2-6 many . TRBV15 CATSRDLGDGANVLTF TGTGCCACCAGCAGAGATCTCGGGGATGGGGCCAACGTCCTGACTTTC
TRBJ2-7 few . TRBV7-2 CASSHGGAGDDEQYF TGTGCCAGCAGCCATGGCGGGGCAGGGGACGACGAGCAGTACTTC
TRBJ2-2 many . TRBV19 CASSMTLTGELFF TGTGCCAGTAGTATGACTTTGACCGGGGAGCTGTTTTTT
TRBJ2-1 . . TRBV11-2 CASSLVGLGNEQFF TGTGCCAGCAGCTTAGTTGGATTGGGCAATGAGCAGTTCTTC
TRBJ1-5 . . TRBV5-1 CASSLGINSNQPQHF TGCGCCAGCAGCTTGGGGATTAATAGCAATCAGCCCCAGCATTTT
TRBJ1-6 many . TRBV15 CATSRDGGPLHF TGTGCCACCAGCAGAGATGGGGGACCCCTCCACTTT